Listed below are T cell receptor beta chains from one sample, sequenced in a study of T cell responses to AZD1222 COVID-19 vaccine. The repertoire was sequenced with immunoSEQ multiplex PCR; TCRdb's copy has only in-frame clones and lacks some. The data hold 170,000 or so clones, with roughly 93% observed a single time. The specimen was peripheral blood, collected on day 0 of AZD1222 vaccination. The receptor set was obtained from an adult in good health. The CDR3 runs from the conserved cysteine through the conserved F or W. D genes are given only for firm matches. Clone size is stated in some rows and not others, as once, few, many or a class when expanded.

j_gene: TRBJ1-6
abundance: -
d_gene: -
v_gene: TRBV2
CDR3aa: CASSGQVSPLHF
CDR3nt: TGTGCCAGCAGTGGACAAGTCTCACCCCTCCACTTT

j_gene: TRBJ1-6
abundance: -
d_gene: -
v_gene: TRBV7-9
CDR3aa: CASSPDYNSPLHF
CDR3nt: TGTGCCAGCAGCCCGGACTATAATTCACCCCTCCACTTT

j_gene: TRBJ2-1
abundance: once
d_gene: TRBD1
v_gene: TRBV14
CDR3aa: CASSQRQGINYNEQFF
CDR3nt: TGTGCCAGCAGCCAGAGACAGGGGATAAACTACAATGAGCAGTTCTTC

j_gene: TRBJ1-4
abundance: -
d_gene: -
v_gene: TRBV5-1
CDR3aa: CASSLVGGDNEKLFF
CDR3nt: TGCGCCAGCAGCTTGGTTGGTGGAGATAATGAAAAACTGTTTTTT

j_gene: TRBJ1-1
abundance: -
d_gene: -
v_gene: TRBV5-1
CDR3aa: CASSSQQGSYTEAFF
CDR3nt: TGCGCCAGCAGCTCCCAACAGGGCTCGTACACTGAAGCTTTCTTT

j_gene: TRBJ1-3
abundance: -
d_gene: -
v_gene: TRBV6-5
CDR3aa: CASSYPTSVAGNTIYF
CDR3nt: TGTGCCAGCAGTTACCCAACCTCTGTGGCCGGAAACACCATATATTTT

j_gene: TRBJ1-5
abundance: -
d_gene: -
v_gene: TRBV28
CDR3aa: CASRRTVSNQPQHF
CDR3nt: TGTGCCAGCAGACGGACAGTTAGCAATCAGCCCCAGCATTTT

j_gene: TRBJ2-3
abundance: -
d_gene: -
v_gene: TRBV27
CDR3aa: CASRNIARTQYF
CDR3nt: TGTGCCAGCAGGAATATAGCGCGTACGCAGTATTTT

j_gene: TRBJ1-5
abundance: -
d_gene: TRBD1
v_gene: TRBV6-2/TRBV6-3
CDR3aa: CASSPTGGGNQPQHF
CDR3nt: TGTGCCAGCAGTCCCACAGGGGGCGGCAATCAGCCCCAGCATTTT

j_gene: TRBJ1-4
abundance: -
d_gene: TRBD1
v_gene: TRBV5-1
CDR3aa: CASSQQGLGEKLFF
CDR3nt: TGCGCCAGCAGCCAACAGGGGCTTGGTGAAAAACTGTTTTTT

j_gene: TRBJ1-3
abundance: -
d_gene: -
v_gene: TRBV3-1/TRBV3-2
CDR3aa: CASSQDGGSGNTIYF
CDR3nt: TGTGCCAGCAGCCAAGATGGGGGATCTGGAAACACCATATATTTT

j_gene: TRBJ2-3
abundance: -
d_gene: -
v_gene: TRBV10-3
CDR3aa: CAIKESHDADTQYF
CDR3nt: TGTGCCATCAAAGAGTCGCACGATGCAGATACGCAGTATTTT

j_gene: TRBJ1-2
abundance: -
d_gene: -
v_gene: TRBV30
CDR3aa: CARRSGTGNYGYTF
CDR3nt: TGTGCCCGTAGAAGCGGGACGGGGAACTATGGCTACACCTTC

j_gene: TRBJ2-1
abundance: -
d_gene: TRBD2
v_gene: TRBV15
CDR3aa: CATSRDPGLVNEQFF
CDR3nt: TGTGCCACCAGCAGAGACCCGGGACTAGTAAATGAGCAGTTCTTC

j_gene: TRBJ1-5
abundance: -
d_gene: -
v_gene: TRBV6-6
CDR3aa: CASSYRYSNQPQHF
CDR3nt: TGTGCCAGCAGTTACAGGTATAGCAATCAGCCCCAGCATTTT

j_gene: TRBJ2-7
abundance: -
d_gene: -
v_gene: TRBV21-1
CDR3aa: CASSTPSWKELYF
CDR3nt: TGTGCCAGCAGCACCCCATCGTGGAAGGAACTGTACTTC

j_gene: TRBJ1-3
abundance: -
d_gene: -
v_gene: TRBV2
CDR3aa: CASASWSSQDTIYF
CDR3nt: TGTGCCAGCGCAAGCTGGAGCAGCCAGGACACCATATATTTT

j_gene: TRBJ2-7
abundance: once
d_gene: -
v_gene: TRBV5-1
CDR3aa: CASSLGVYEQYF
CDR3nt: TGCGCCAGCAGCTTGGGGGTCTACGAGCAGTACTTC

j_gene: TRBJ1-6
abundance: -
d_gene: -
v_gene: TRBV28
CDR3aa: CASILGGGGSPLHF
CDR3nt: TGTGCCAGCATCCTGGGGGGGGGTGGTTCACCCCTCCACTTT

j_gene: TRBJ1-2
abundance: -
d_gene: -
v_gene: TRBV28
CDR3aa: CASSFIGLSRGGNYGYTF
CDR3nt: TGTGCCAGCAGTTTTATAGGACTGTCCAGGGGAGGTAACTATGGCTACACCTTC

j_gene: TRBJ2-7
abundance: -
d_gene: -
v_gene: TRBV19
CDR3aa: CASSPLIKGGAYEQYF
CDR3nt: TGTGCCAGTAGTCCCTTGATCAAGGGAGGCGCGTACGAGCAGTACTTC

j_gene: TRBJ2-1
abundance: -
d_gene: -
v_gene: TRBV9
CDR3aa: CASSLGRSSDEQFF
CDR3nt: TGTGCCAGCAGCCTAGGACGGTCCTCGGATGAGCAGTTCTTC

j_gene: TRBJ2-1
abundance: -
d_gene: TRBD1
v_gene: TRBV7-9
CDR3aa: CASSDDGTAYNEQFF
CDR3nt: TGTGCCAGCAGCGACGACGGGACAGCATACAATGAGCAGTTCTTC

j_gene: TRBJ1-3
abundance: -
d_gene: -
v_gene: TRBV19
CDR3aa: CASKIHSGNTIYF
CDR3nt: TGTGCCAGTAAGATCCACTCTGGAAACACCATATATTTT

j_gene: TRBJ1-4
abundance: -
d_gene: -
v_gene: TRBV11-2
CDR3aa: CASSLGEKLFF
CDR3nt: TGTGCCAGCAGCTTAGGTGAAAAACTGTTTTTT

j_gene: TRBJ2-3
abundance: -
d_gene: -
v_gene: TRBV11-3
CDR3aa: CASSLGIGEETDTQYF
CDR3nt: TGTGCCAGCAGCTTAGGGATCGGGGAGGAGACAGATACGCAGTATTTT

j_gene: TRBJ1-6
abundance: -
d_gene: TRBD1
v_gene: TRBV11-3
CDR3aa: CASTRTGANYNSPLHF
CDR3nt: TGTGCCAGCACGCGGACAGGGGCCAACTATAATTCACCCCTCCACTTT

j_gene: TRBJ1-4
abundance: -
d_gene: -
v_gene: TRBV4-3
CDR3aa: CASSQGTSSNEKLFF
CDR3nt: TGCGCCAGCAGCCAAGGAACTTCTTCTAATGAAAAACTGTTTTTT

j_gene: TRBJ2-7
abundance: -
d_gene: -
v_gene: TRBV29-1
CDR3aa: CSVETYTGYEQYF
CDR3nt: TGCAGCGTTGAAACGTATACAGGCTACGAGCAGTACTTC